The next 18 T cell receptor beta chains were all read from a single sample in a study of Ad26.COV2.S vaccination and SARS-CoV-2 variants (dated by TCRdb to the early 2020s). Library preparation used the immunoSEQ multiplex PCR assay. The table was pulled from immuneACCESS by TCRdb, which kept in-frame rearrangements only. Such tables lose some clones; where checked, under half of the loss comes from unresolved V genes, and the rest has no known cause. Counted in this sample were fewer than 600,000 clones; roughly nine tenths of them appeared once. The top ten clones comprise under 2% of the sample. The sample's treatment or condition, from its label and the paper: 19 received Ad26.COV2.S at low or high dose, single or two shots; about 5 received placebo; per-sample allocation not given. Repertoires of vaccine and placebo recipients were sequenced from samples collected on day 63 after the first injection.

The specimen was peripheral blood, collected in a trial of Ad26.COV2.S vaccine versus placebo. The receptors here all came from a person between 18 and 59 years old who received the Ad26.COV2.S COVID-19 vaccine or a placebo.

This sequence joins TRBV9 and TRBJ2-2; no firm D call. Germline CDR1 reads SGDLS; CDR2 reads YYNGEE. This CDR3 contains 15 residues. Trimming cost V 0 bases and J 5 bases, with 11 bases left between them. The CDR3 DNA sequence: TGTGCCAGCAGCGTAGAAACAGAATATACCGGGGAGCTGTTTTTT. Residues: CASSVETEYTGELFF. The full variable domain, completed using reference TRBV9 and TRBJ2-2, is DSGVTQTPKHLITATGQRVTLRCSPRSGDLSVYWYQQSLDQGLQFLIQYYNGEERAKGNILERFSAQQFPDLHSELNLSSLELGDSALYFCASSVETEYTGELFFGEGSRLTVL.

The chain uses TRBV2 and TRBJ2-7, with 9 bases identical to TRBD2. Germline V lookup: CDR1 SNHLY, CDR2 FYNNEI. The CDR3 totals 13 residues. V lost 10 bases to trimming and J lost 6 bases; unmatched junction nucleotides: 10. CDR3 residues: CAKAGGGSLEQYF. The CDR3 DNA is TGTGCCAAAGCGGGAGGAGGAAGTCTCGAGCAGTACTTC.

The chain joins TRBV19 to TRBJ2-7; 7 nucleotides line up with TRBD1. From germline, CDR1 is LNHDA and CDR2 SQIVND (reference sequence). The CDR3 consists of 15 residues. Trimming cost V 2 bases and J 2 bases; bases outside gene matches: 6. CDR3 sequence reads: CASSIRPGQTYEQYF. The DNA for the CDR3 is TGTGCCAGTAGTATAAGACCGGGACAGACCTACGAGCAGTACTTC. The full variable domain, rest sourced from reference TRBV19 and TRBJ2-7, is DGGITQSPKYLFRKEGQNVTLSCEQNLNHDAMYWYRQDPGQGLRLIYYSQIVNDFQKGDIAEGYSVSREKKESFPLTVTSAQKNPTAFYLCASSIRPGQTYEQYFGPGTRLTVT.

The chain has TRBV19 and TRBJ1-4; TRBD1 matches 8 bases. J was trimmed by 10 bases and V by 7 bases; bases with no gene match: 8. The CDR3 has 13 residues. Germline V gene data show CDR1 as LNHDA and CDR2 as SQIVND (reference sequence). The CDR3 protein is CASMRTGSGKLFF. Here the CDR3 DNA reads TGTGCCAGTATGAGGACAGGGTCGGGAAAACTGTTTTTT.

The rearrangement links TRBV2 to TRBJ1-5; a weak D match, TRBD1 (6 bases). Germline assignment: CDR1 SNHLY and CDR2 FYNNEI. The CDR3 totals 12 residues. V lost 1 base and J lost 11, with 9 bases in between. The CDR3 is CASSEGGQAQHF. The CDR3 region has the DNA TGTGCCAGCAGTGAAGGGGGACAAGCCCAGCATTTT.

The chain has TRBV11-3 and TRBJ1-5; no clear D gene. This CDR3 is 14 amino acids long. The germline V gene encodes CDR1 SGHNT and CDR2 YENEEA. Trimming shortened V by 2 bases and J by 2 bases, and 7 bases separated the two germline ends. For the CDR3, the DNA is TGTGCCAGCAGCTTAAGTAGCTGCAATCAGCCCCAGCATTTT. It translates to CASSLSSCNQPQHF.

CDR3 nucleotides: TGTGCCAGCAGCTTGGGACGGATGAACACTGAAGCTTTCTTT. This gives the protein CASSLGRMNTEAFF. The chain links TRBV11-2 to TRBJ1-1; D perhaps matches TRBD1 (5 bases). Germline V gene data show CDR1 as SGHAT and CDR2 as FQNNGV. With 3 bases removed from V and 0 bases from J, the gap between germline ends came to 8 bases. The CDR3 totals 14 residues.

V and J are TRBV30 and TRBJ1-3, with TRBD1 as a possible D gene (5 bases). CDR1 and CDR2 from the germline V gene are GTSNPN and SVGIG (reference sequence). V lost 2 bases and J 4 bases, leaving 18 bases between the germline ends. The CDR3 has 16 amino acids. The CDR3 DNA reads TGTGCCTGGAGTCGACCGGGACTGAGGGGCGGAAACACCATATATTTT. Protein: CAWSRPGLRGGNTIYF.

The rearrangement joins TRBV7-9 to TRBJ2-7; tentative D call: TRBD1 (5 bases). The CDR3 runs to 15 residues. The germline V and J ends were trimmed by 2 bases and 6 bases, with 17 bases remaining between them. CDR1 and CDR2 from the germline V gene are SEHNR and FQNEAQ (reference sequence). The CDR3 region is CASSLLGVPFSEQYF. The CDR3 DNA reads TGTGCCAGCAGCTTACTAGGGGTTCCGTTTTCCGAGCAGTACTTC.

This clone has only one observation. The identical CDR3 is also encoded by other nucleotide sequences in the sample. The CDR3 sequence: CASSLQETQYF. As DNA, the CDR3 is TGCGCCAGCAGTTTGCAAGAGACCCAGTACTTC. The V gene is TRBV5-1, the J gene TRBJ2-5; unclear D gene. The length of the CDR3 is 11 residues. V was shortened by 5 bases and J by 2 bases, with 4 bases between the two germline ends. Germline V gene sequence: CDR1 SGHRS, CDR2 YFSETQ.

The chain uses TRBV6-5 and TRBJ1-2; 7 positions agree with TRBD1. V lost 2 bases and J lost 4; bases outside the gene matches: 4. Germline assignment: CDR1 MNHEY and CDR2 SVGAGI. The CDR3 runs to 14 residues. CDR3 nucleotides: TGTGCCAGCAGTTACCTGGGACAGCGCTATGGCTACACCTTC. It codes for CASSYLGQRYGYTF.

This clone was seen only a few times. The V gene is TRBV4-1, the J gene TRBJ1-1, with a weak D call TRBD1 (6 bases). V was pared by 1 base and J by 1 base, with 10 bases between. Per the germline V gene, CDR1 is MGHRA and CDR2 is YSYEKL. The CDR3 covers 15 residues. The chain's CDR3 is CASSQAGGSNTEAFF. CDR3 in DNA: TGCGCCAGCAGCCAAGCGGGGGGCTCGAACACTGAAGCTTTCTTT.

V and J are TRBV2 and TRBJ1-5; perhaps TRBD1 as D (6 bases). CDR1 SNHLY and CDR2 FYNNEI come from the germline V gene. The CDR3 is made up of 16 amino acids. V lost 1 base and J lost 6, with 16 bases in between. CDR3 DNA: TGTGCCAGCAGTGAAGGGGGGCAGGGGTTCGGTCAGCCCCAGCATTTT. It codes for CASSEGGQGFGQPQHF.

This clone came up once. J is TRBJ2-1 and V is TRBV6-5; D might be TRBD2 (5 bases). V lost 6 bases and J 5 bases, leaving 14 bases between the germline ends. This CDR3 is built from 14 residues. Germline-derived CDR1 and CDR2 are MNHEY and SVGAGI. CDR3 amino acids: CASRPTYGNNEQFF. CDR3 DNA sequence: TGTGCCAGCAGGCCCACGTACGGGAACAATGAGCAGTTCTTC.

This chain joins TRBV11-2 and TRBJ2-1; D is possibly TRBD1 or TRBD2 (6 bases each). CDR1 is SGHAT and CDR2 is FQNNGV in the germline V gene. Trimming stripped 1 base from V and 6 bases from J, with 10 bases between. The CDR3 sequence is 14 residues long. The CDR3 DNA follows: TGTGCCAGCAGCTTAGCGGGGGCTGGCAATGAGCAGTTCTTC. It translates to CASSLAGAGNEQFF.

This clone has a handful of counts. V gene TRBV2 combines with J gene TRBJ1-5; D is perhaps TRBD1 (5 bases). The CDR3 runs to 15 residues. The germline V gene encodes CDR1 SNHLY and CDR2 FYNNEI. Trimming shortened V by 8 bases and J by 0 bases, and 14 bases separated the two germline ends. CDR3: CASGRRDGSNQPQHF. In nucleotides, the CDR3 is TGTGCCAGCGGGCGACGGGACGGTAGCAATCAGCCCCAGCATTTT.

This rearrangement joins TRBV10-3 to TRBJ2-1; 8 bases line up with TRBD2. The germline V gene has CDR1 ENHRY and CDR2 SYGVKD. The V gene end was trimmed by 10 bases and the J gene end by 1 base; junction bases not matched to a gene: 9. The CDR3 consists of 15 residues. DNA of the CDR3: TGTGCCACCAGGCTCGGGACTAGTTCCTACAATGAGCAGTTCTTC. This codes for CATRLGTSSYNEQFF.

The chain has TRBV10-3 and TRBJ1-5; TRBD1 matches at 10 bases. The CDR3 consists of 17 residues. Trimming cost V 3 bases and J 3 bases; bases outside gene matches: 8. The germline CDR1 and CDR2 sequences are ENHRY and SYGVKD. The CDR3 here is CAISDPAGTGDNQPQHF. The CDR3 nucleotides are TGTGCCATCAGTGACCCCGCCGGGACAGGGGACAATCAGCCCCAGCATTTT.